This TCR beta chain was identified during a study of blood T cell repertoires in COVID-19. Study information: The United States, Italy and Spain provided the acute and convalescent COVID-19 samples. In each case, the material was cDNA or gDNA derived from T cells, B-cell-depleted T cells, or PBMCs.

Original methodology: For nucleated cells, counts were estimated from reference gene primer amplification. Data came from immunoSEQ multiplex PCR; TCRdb stores just in-frame clones and leaves some out. V and J calls and clone size are as listed in that table; D and trimming were resolved from the DNA. Of 70,000 to 95,000 clones in the sample, about 92% were seen once. This CDR3 region has 14 residues. V was trimmed by 10 bases and J by 4 bases, leaving 17 bases between them. Germline CDR1 MNHEY, CDR2 SVGAGI. The source material was peripheral blood. This chain connects TRBV6-5 to TRBJ1-3; D is possibly TRBD1 (6 bases). The sequence came from an older woman with active COVID-19. Here the CDR3 DNA reads TGTGCCACAGGACCAGGGGCAGCGGGAAACACCATATATTTT. Amino acid sequence: CATGPGAAGNTIYF.